These 21 T cell receptor beta chains originate from one sample sequenced in a study of HIV-infected patients and healthy controls. cDNA was made from approximately 500 ng RNA using alpha and beta constant primers. Each of the alpha and beta chains got its own library through chain-specific third strand synthesis with indices. TCRdb called the 5' RACE reads again in MiXCR, with one record for every CDR3 protein. There are roughly 9,000 distinct CDR3 sequences in the sample; about 5.8% occur only once, and roughly 8.2% lies in the top ten. Whole blood was used without fractionation, so all unsorted peripheral T cells were included. The sample consisted of blood. The receptors come from an adult in good health.

By proportion, this clonotype is medium-sized (0.01 to 0.1%). The rearrangement uses TRBV7-2 and TRBJ2-5; D not certain. CDR1 SGHTA and CDR2 FQGNSA come from the germline V gene. V shed 5 bases and J shed 4 bases, with 11 bases lying between them. This CDR3 comprises 13 residues. CDR3 coding DNA: TGTGCCAGCAGCGGGTCTCCGTCAGAGACCCAGTACTTC. Translating gives CASSGSPSETQYF.

This clonotype was recorded many times. The chain has TRBV11-2 and TRBJ1-6; D gene uncertain. Germline V lookup: CDR1 SGHAT, CDR2 FQNNGV. V was pared by 6 bases and J by 9 bases, with 21 bases between. There are 16 residues in the CDR3. DNA of the CDR3: TGTGCCAGCAGTTCTCGCGGGGTGGCATTTAGTTCACCCCTCCACTTT. It translates to CASSSRGVAFSSPLHF. Full variable domain (outside the CDR3, taken from reference TRBV11-2 and TRBJ1-6): EAGVAQSPRYKIIEKRQSVAFWCNPISGHATLYWYQQILGQGPKLLIQFQNNGVVDDSQLPKDRFSAERLKGVDSTLKIQPAKLEDSAVYLCASSSRGVAFSSPLHFGNGTRLTVT.

This clonotype occurred many times. This sequence joins TRBV7-2 and TRBJ2-3; perhaps TRBD2 as D (6 bases). This CDR3 spans 15 amino acids. Per the germline V gene, CDR1 is SGHTA and CDR2 is FQGNSA. Trimming took off 2 bases at V and 1 base at J, with 10 bases between the two ends. CDR3 coding DNA: TGTGCCAGCAGCTTATTGCCGGGAGGCACAGATACGCAGTATTTT. Its protein product is CASSLLPGGTDTQYF.

This clonotype was observed a handful of times. The CDR3 DNA is TGTGCCAGCAGCTTAGAATCATGGGGGACAGGGGTCTACAATGAGCAGTTCTTC. Encoded protein: CASSLESWGTGVYNEQFF. The V gene is TRBV11-1, the J gene TRBJ2-1, with 10 bases identical to TRBD1. Germline V gives CDR1 SGHAT, CDR2 FQDESV (reference sequence). V gave up 1 base and J gave up 3 bases; unmatched junction bases: 9. CDR3 length: 18 amino acids.

By sample share, this clonotype is medium-sized. V is TRBV6-6 and J is TRBJ2-3; 8 positions match TRBD2. CDR1 and CDR2 from the germline V gene are MNHNY and SVGAGI (reference sequence). With 0 bases clipped from V and 7 bases from J, the junction kept 3 bases outside the gene matches. This CDR3 region has 14 residues. The CDR3, as DNA: TGTGCCAGCAGTTACTCGGGACTAGAATATACGCAGTATTTT. Protein: CASSYSGLEYTQYF.

By proportion, this clonotype is medium-sized. This chain links TRBV5-1 with TRBJ2-1; 14 positions agree with TRBD2. V shed 7 bases and J 4 bases; nucleotides not matched to a gene: 10. This CDR3 has 17 residues. In germline, CDR1 is SGHRS, CDR2 YFSETQ. The chain's CDR3 is CASFLTSGGARYNEQFF. CDR3 DNA sequence: TGCGCCAGCTTCCTGACTAGCGGGGGGGCAAGATACAATGAGCAGTTCTTC.

This clonotype was picked up many times. The rearrangement uses TRBV12-3 or TRBV12-4 and TRBJ1-5, with a weak D call TRBD1 (5 bases). The length of the CDR3 is 14 residues. V was clipped by 1 base and J by 5 bases, with 9 bases between them. The CDR3 sequence: CASSLEGRHQPQHF. CDR3 in DNA: TGTGCCAGCAGTTTAGAGGGGCGACATCAGCCCCAGCATTTT.

This clonotype was seen ten or more times. The chain uses TRBV18 and TRBJ2-3; D is unclear. The CDR3 totals 12 residues. V shed 5 bases and J shed 10 bases, with 13 bases lying between them. CDR1 and CDR2 from the germline V gene are KGHSH and LQKENI. Here the CDR3 DNA reads TGTGCCAGCTCATTGGGCGAAGTCGCGCAGTATTTT. As protein: CASSLGEVAQYF.

Relative to its sample, this clonotype is medium-sized. CDR3 coding DNA: TGTGCCAGCAGCTTATACTCGCTAGCGGGAACAGATACGCAGTATTTT. Translating gives CASSLYSLAGTDTQYF. This rearrangement joins TRBV7-9 to TRBJ2-3; the match to TRBD2 covers 9 bases. Germline-derived CDR1 and CDR2 are SEHNR and FQNEAQ (reference sequence). This CDR3 comprises 16 residues. The J segment lost 3 bases and the V segment lost 2 bases, leaving 6 bases of the junction unmatched.

A remark on this clonotype: An end of the junction differs from the germline gene, which may be a read error. CDR3 sequence reads: CASRGDRGHSF. The CDR3 DNA reads TGTGCCAGCAGGGGAGACAGGGGACACAGCTTC. This chain connects TRBV12-3 or TRBV12-4 to TRBJ1-2, with TRBD1 matching over 8 bases. The CDR3 contains 11 residues.

This clonotype is classed as medium-sized (0.01 to 0.1%). The chain combines TRBV7-8 with TRBJ2-3, with 7 bases identical to TRBD1. CDR1 is SGHVS, CDR2 FQNEAQ, per germline. This CDR3 contains 15 residues. The trim removed 2 bases at V and 0 bases at J, leaving 2 bases unmatched. This CDR3 is CASSLRGQSTDTQYF. The CDR3 nucleotides read TGTGCCAGCAGCTTAAGGGGGCAAAGCACAGATACGCAGTATTTT. Supplemented by reference TRBV7-8 and TRBJ2-3, the full variable domain reads GAGVSQSPRYKVAKRGQDVALRCDPISGHVSLFWYQQALGQGPEFLTYFQNEAQLDKSGLPSDRFFAERPEGSVSTLKIQRTQQEDSAVYLCASSLRGQSTDTQYFGPGTRLTVL.

This clonotype is medium-sized (0.01 to 0.1%) by share. This chain uses TRBV5-6 with TRBJ1-4; D remains unclear. CDR1 and CDR2 (germline): SGHDT, YYEEEE. V was pared by 1 base and J by 5 bases, with 12 bases between. The CDR3 length is 15 residues. CDR3 protein: CASSLPQGPNEKLFF. The CDR3 DNA reads TGTGCCAGCAGCTTGCCCCAAGGGCCAAATGAAAAACTGTTTTTT.

The chain uses TRBV15 and TRBJ2-5, with 7 bases lining up with TRBD1. This CDR3 has 12 amino acids. V lost 8 bases to trimming and J lost 9 bases; unmatched junction nucleotides: 9. Germline CDR1 reads LNHNV; CDR2 reads YYDKDF (reference sequence). This chain's CDR3 is CATGQAQGAQYF. Here the CDR3 DNA reads TGTGCCACCGGCCAGGCCCAGGGGGCCCAGTACTTC.

This clonotype is medium-sized (0.01 to 0.1%) in the sample. V gene TRBV9 combines with J gene TRBJ2-1; D remains ambiguous. Trimming shortened V by 1 base and J by 9 bases, and 8 bases separated the two germline ends. Germline V lookup: CDR1 SGDLS, CDR2 YYNGEE. The CDR3 has 12 amino acids. CDR3 nucleotides: TGTGCCAGCAGCGTACGAGAGACTGAGCAGTTCTTC. Its protein product is CASSVRETEQFF.

The rearrangement uses TRBV6-2 or TRBV6-3 and TRBJ1-1; possibly TRBD1 for D (5 bases). This CDR3 has 15 residues. CDR1 is MNHEY and CDR2 is SVGEGT in the germline V gene. Trimming removed 6 bases from V and 10 bases from J, with 24 bases in between. The CDR3 region is CASRYPGTLDPGAFF. The CDR3 nucleotides read TGTGCCAGCAGATATCCCGGGACTCTAGACCCGGGAGCTTTCTTT.

This clonotype was observed many times. The gene calls are TRBV2 and TRBJ1-5; 7 bases map to TRBD1. The V segment lost 4 bases and the J segment 5 bases; nucleotides outside the gene matches: 8. This CDR3 comprises 15 residues. Germline-derived CDR1 and CDR2 are SNHLY and FYNNEI. The CDR3 DNA sequence: TGTGCCAGCAGTGGTTCAATAGGGGGCTATCAGCCCCAGCATTTT. Protein sequence: CASSGSIGGYQPQHF.

This clonotype is labeled as medium-sized. CDR3 sequence reads: CASRDGTSGRTDTQYF. In nucleotides, the CDR3 is TGCGCCAGCAGGGATGGGACTAGCGGTCGCACAGATACGCAGTATTTT. The chain joins TRBV5-1 to TRBJ2-3; TRBD2 agrees at 11 bases. With V trimmed by 5 bases and J by 1 base, 6 bases remained unmatched. The CDR3 is made up of 16 amino acids. Germline V gene lookup returns CDR1 SGHRS and CDR2 YFSETQ.

This clonotype is judged medium-sized. V usage is TRBV24-1 and J usage is TRBJ2-5; TRBD1 matches at 8 bases. Per germline, CDR1 KGHDR and CDR2 SFDVKD. V lost 4 bases to trimming and J lost 1 base; unmatched junction nucleotides: 7. CDR3 length: 16 amino acids. CDR3 coding DNA: TGTGCCACCAGTGACCCGCGACAGGGGCGCCAAGAGACCCAGTACTTC. It translates to CATSDPRQGRQETQYF.

This clonotype is categorized as medium-sized (0.01 to 0.1%). The chain links TRBV5-1 to TRBJ2-1; 7 bases line up with TRBD2. The V gene end was trimmed by 1 base and the J gene end by 3 bases; junction bases not matched to a gene: 4. The CDR3 contains 15 residues. Germline CDR1 and CDR2: SGHRS and YFSETQ. As DNA, the CDR3 is TGCGCCAGCAGCTTGCGGGGGGATGACTACAATGAGCAGTTCTTC. Translated: CASSLRGDDYNEQFF.

The rearrangement joins TRBV11-2 to TRBJ2-7; weak D call: TRBD1 (6 bases). The V end lost 5 bases, the J end lost 3 bases, and 17 bases lay between the germline ends. The CDR3 length is 15 residues. CDR1 and CDR2 from the germline V gene are SGHAT and FQNNGV. In DNA form, the CDR3 reads TGTGCCAGCAGCCTGGGCAACACAGGGTTCTACGAGCAGTACTTC. Residues: CASSLGNTGFYEQYF.

By frequency in the sample, this clonotype is medium-sized. V is TRBV15 and J is TRBJ2-7; no clear D gene. V was clipped by 1 base and J by 2 bases, with 3 bases between them. Germline V gene sequence: CDR1 LNHNV, CDR2 YYDKDF (reference sequence). The CDR3 consists of 12 residues. The CDR3 region is CATSRGAYEQYF. The CDR3 DNA follows: TGTGCCACCAGCAGAGGGGCCTACGAGCAGTACTTC. Complete variable domain (other parts from reference TRBV15 and TRBJ2-7): DAMVIQNPRYQVTQFGKPVTLSCSQTLNHNVMYWYQQKSSQAPKLLFHYYDKDFNNEADTPDNFQSRRPNTSFCFLDIRSPGLGDTAMYLCATSRGAYEQYFGPGTRLTVT.